The clone carrying this T cell receptor beta chain was seen repeatedly, ten times or more. This sample is drawn from a study of blood T cells in healthy people across ages. The authors drew around 11 milliliters of peripheral blood from each donor. Combining a sample-barcoded 5' primer with a J-beta primer mix, a second PCR ran for roughly 7 to 12 cycles. Tagging of each cDNA molecule was performed by a template-switch adaptor with 12 random nucleotides. TCRdb fed the 5' RACE reads into MiXCR, producing one record per CDR3 protein. The top ten hold around a sixth of the sample, which has just under 900,000 distinct CDR3 sequences, 25% to 30% seen once. Germline V lookup: CDR1 SGHRS, CDR2 YFSETQ. Trimming took 0 bases from V and 0 from J, leaving 4 bases between them. This CDR3 region has 15 residues.

The material sequenced was blood. The chain recombines TRBV5-1 with TRBJ1-6; D is unresolved. The receptor's source is an elderly woman in good health. The CDR3 protein is CASSLDSSYNSPLHF. The CDR3, as DNA: TGCGCCAGCAGCTTGGACAGCTCCTATAATTCACCCCTCCACTTT. Full variable domain (missing parts from reference TRBV5-1 and TRBJ1-6): KAGVTQTPRYLIKTRGQQVTLSCSPISGHRSVSWYQQTPGQGLQFLFEYFSETQRNKGNFPGRFSGRQFSNSRSEMNVSTLELGDSALYLCASSLDSSYNSPLHFGNGTRLTVT.